The 10 T cell receptor beta chains listed next were all sequenced from one sample in a study of blood T cell repertoires in COVID-19. The protocol was immunoSEQ multiplex PCR, while the TCRdb copy is restricted to in-frame clones and leaves out a portion. The repertoire holds approximately 260,000 clones, just under 85% seen once, with over 8% in the top ten. The source material was peripheral blood. The receptors were gathered from a woman older than 75 with acute or convalescent COVID-19.

V and J are TRBV28 and TRBJ1-5; possible D gene TRBD1, 5 bases. Between the trimmed V and J ends, which lost 7 bases and 4 bases, there was a span of 17 bases. The germline V gene has CDR1 MDHEN and CDR2 SYDVKM. The CDR3 sequence is 15 residues long. This CDR3 is CASTSLSNRNQPQHF. The CDR3 DNA follows: TGTGCCAGCACCTCATTGTCAAACAGGAATCAGCCCCAGCATTTT.

This chain uses TRBV3-1 (or the pseudogene TRBV3-2) with TRBJ2-5; tentatively, D is TRBD2 (5 bases). The V and J ends lost 2 bases and 10 bases respectively, with 20 bases between them. Germline values: CDR1 LGHDT, CDR2 YNNKEL (reference sequence). The CDR3 length is 15 residues. CDR3 sequence reads: CASSQYARGNGDQYF. For the CDR3, the DNA is TGTGCCAGCAGCCAATACGCCAGAGGAAACGGGGACCAGTACTTC.

V is TRBV10-2 and J is TRBJ2-2; 10 positions match TRBD1. This CDR3 spans 19 amino acids. The germline V gene encodes CDR1 WSHSY and CDR2 SAAADI. V shed 4 bases and J 1 base; nucleotides not matched to a gene: 12. CDR3: CASSVRTGGPLGNTGELFF. For the CDR3, the DNA is TGCGCCAGCAGTGTAAGGACAGGGGGACCTCTGGGGAACACCGGGGAGCTGTTTTTT.

The rearrangement joins TRBV3-1 (or the pseudogene TRBV3-2) to TRBJ2-1; 7 nucleotides line up with TRBD1. Germline assignment: CDR1 LGHDT and CDR2 YNNKEL (reference sequence). The CDR3 is 16 residues long. The V and J ends lost 4 bases and 1 base, in that order; junction bases with no gene match: 7. CDR3 loop: CASSRNRGPSYNEQFF. The CDR3 nucleotides are TGTGCCAGCAGCCGGAATAGGGGGCCTTCCTACAATGAGCAGTTCTTC.

V and J are TRBV30 and TRBJ1-6; perhaps TRBD1 as D (6 bases). Germline CDR1 and CDR2: GTSNPN and SVGIG (reference sequence). Trimming pared 4 bases from V and 9 bases from J, leaving 13 bases between. The CDR3 is 13 amino acids. The CDR3 sequence is CAWTGVRTSPLHF. The CDR3 DNA reads TGTGCCTGGACAGGGGTTAGGACTTCACCCCTCCACTTT.

The gene calls are TRBV3-1 (or the pseudogene TRBV3-2) and TRBJ2-3; tentatively, D is TRBD2 (6 bases). Germline V gene sequence: CDR1 LGHDT, CDR2 YNNKEL (reference sequence). The CDR3 covers 16 residues. Trimming took off 3 bases at V and 1 base at J, with 14 bases between the two ends. The CDR3 coding sequence is TGTGCCAGCAGCCAGGAGGGGTGGGTGGGCACAGATACGCAGTATTTT. It encodes CASSQEGWVGTDTQYF.

V usage is TRBV10-1 and J usage is TRBJ1-1, with D unclear. Germline assignment: CDR1 WNHNN and CDR2 SYGVQD (reference sequence). The CDR3 has 15 amino acids. V was cut by 0 bases and J by 0 bases, with 8 bases left in between. The CDR3 reads CASSESAGVNTEAFF. CDR3 DNA: TGCGCCAGCAGTGAGTCAGCAGGCGTGAACACTGAAGCTTTCTTT.

The V call is TRBV4-2, the J call TRBJ1-6; no clear D. CDR1 and CDR2 (germline): LGHNA, YNFKEQ. Between the trimmed V and J ends, which lost 0 bases and 7 bases, there was a span of 7 bases. CDR3 length: 14 residues. The CDR3 sequence: CASSQEASNSPLHF. The CDR3, as DNA: TGTGCCAGCAGCCAAGAGGCATCCAATTCACCCCTCCACTTT.

The V and J genes are TRBV30 and TRBJ1-5; possibly TRBD1 for D (5 bases). The germline CDR1 and CDR2 sequences are GTSNPN and SVGIG (reference sequence). The V and J ends lost 4 bases and 0 bases respectively, with 7 bases between them. The CDR3 is made up of 13 amino acids. Written as DNA, the CDR3 is TGTGCCTGGACCGGGGGTAGCAATCAGCCCCAGCATTTT. Protein: CAWTGGSNQPQHF. Full variable domain (rest looked up from reference TRBV30 and TRBJ1-5): SQTIHQWPATLVQPVGSPLSLECTVEGTSNPNLYWYRQAAGRGLQLLFYSVGIGQISSEVPQNLSASRPQDRQFILSSKKLLLSDSGFYLCAWTGGSNQPQHFGDGTRLSIL.

The V gene is TRBV3-1 (or the pseudogene TRBV3-2), the J gene TRBJ1-5; 7 bases are shared with TRBD1. The CDR3 is 16 amino acids. CDR1 is LGHDT, CDR2 YNNKEL, per germline (reference sequence). V was pared by 3 bases and J by 5 bases, with 10 bases of the junction left unmatched. The DNA of the CDR3 is TGTGCCAGCAGCCAGGCCGGGACAGCCTTCGATCAGCCCCAGCATTTT. Residues: CASSQAGTAFDQPQHF.